This entry lists 14 T cell receptor beta chains sequenced from one sample in a study of T-cell memory formation after mild COVID-19. TCRdb redid the calling of the 5' RACE reads with MiXCR, one entry per CDR3 protein. The sample contains about 390,000 distinct CDR3 sequences, about 17% of which appear only once. Sequencing was performed on PBMCs or a T cell subset sorted from them (not recorded which). These receptors were obtained from a man aged 18 to 29 who had mild COVID-19 (a few samples of this study predate the infection). Cell type and time point are not known.

The chain carries TRBV6-5 and TRBJ1-2; TRBD1 matches 7 bases. In germline, CDR1 is MNHEY, CDR2 SVGAGI. The CDR3 runs 14 residues. Trimming at V came to 2 bases and at J to 7 bases, leaving 7 bases not matched to a gene. CDR3 bases: TGTGCCAGCAGTTACCTGGAGGGGGCCTTTGGCTACACCTTC. Encoded protein: CASSYLEGAFGYTF.

This clonotype was found a few times. V and J are TRBV4-1 and TRBJ2-7; TRBD1 is a possible D gene (6 bases). The CDR3 is made up of 14 amino acids. V was trimmed by 1 base and J by 3 bases, leaving 10 bases between them. Germline V gives CDR1 MGHRA, CDR2 YSYEKL. The CDR3 reads CASSQGQGYYEQYV. CDR3 nucleotides: TGCGCCAGCAGCCAAGGGCAGGGGTACTACGAGCAGTACGTC.

The genes are TRBV4-3 and TRBJ2-3; 9 positions match TRBD2. V gave up 4 bases and J gave up 7 bases; unmatched junction bases: 9. The CDR3 has 15 residues. The germline CDR1 and CDR2 sequences are LGHNA and YSLEER. CDR3 coding DNA: TGCGCCAGCAGCCCTGGGGCGGGGGGGACCAATACGCAGTATTTT. Protein: CASSPGAGGTNTQYF.

This rearrangement joins TRBV5-1 to TRBJ1-1; D not certain. V was shortened by 4 bases and J by 1 base, with 14 bases between the two germline ends. CDR1 is SGHRS, CDR2 YFSETQ, per germline. The CDR3 has 15 residues. The CDR3 nucleotides are TGCGCCAGCAGCCAGTACTACCCATCGAACACTGAAGCTTTCTTT. It encodes CASSQYYPSNTEAFF.

This clonotype was observed at least ten times. The chain employs TRBV6-5 and TRBJ2-2; D remains ambiguous. V lost 4 bases and J lost 3, with 12 bases in between. The V gene's germline CDR1 is MNHEY and CDR2 SVGAGI. The CDR3 consists of 15 residues. CDR3 region: CASSSHYSYTGELFF. The DNA of the CDR3 is TGTGCCAGCAGTTCCCACTACAGCTACACCGGGGAGCTGTTTTTT.

This clonotype was counted between two and nine times. This chain joins TRBV5-1 and TRBJ1-1, with 7 bases that match TRBD1. The CDR3 spans 14 residues. The trim removed 7 bases at V and 5 bases at J, leaving 11 bases unmatched. The germline V gene encodes CDR1 SGHRS and CDR2 YFSETQ. CDR3 coding DNA: TGCGCCAGCGGACAGGTGGGCCTGGAGACTGAAGCTTTCTTT. It codes for CASGQVGLETEAFF.

In this sample, this clonotype turned up many times. The chain combines TRBV5-1 with TRBJ2-2; D unresolved. Germline V lookup: CDR1 SGHRS, CDR2 YFSETQ. V lost 7 bases and J 1 base, leaving 8 bases between the germline ends. The CDR3 runs to 13 residues. The CDR3 sequence is CASGPRNTGELFF. The CDR3 DNA reads as TGCGCCAGCGGGCCAAGGAACACCGGGGAGCTGTTTTTT.

This clonotype has just a few counts. The genes are TRBV20-1 and TRBJ1-1; D call uncertain. Germline lookup yields CDR1 DFQATT and CDR2 SNEGSKA (reference sequence). The CDR3 has 12 amino acids. The V gene lost 6 bases and the J gene lost 3 bases, with 11 bases spanning the gap. As DNA, the CDR3 is TGCAGTGCAGACGGAATCGACACTGAAGCTTTCTTT. It yields the protein CSADGIDTEAFF.

The rearrangement uses TRBV30 and TRBJ2-5; no clear D gene. Looked up from germline, CDR1 is GTSNPN and CDR2 is SVGIG (reference sequence). Trimming cost V 0 bases and J 4 bases, with 18 bases left between them. This CDR3 spans 16 amino acids. CDR3 sequence reads: CAWSVRIGYPTETQYF. For the CDR3, the DNA is TGTGCCTGGAGTGTACGGATTGGCTACCCCACAGAGACCCAGTACTTC.

The chain uses TRBV20-1 and TRBJ2-5; 8 positions agree with TRBD2. Germline V lookup: CDR1 DFQATT, CDR2 SNEGSKA (reference sequence). There are 12 residues in the CDR3. Trimming took 6 bases from V and 5 from J; bases not matched to a gene: 5. The CDR3 DNA is TGCAGTGCCTCGACTAGCGACGAGACCCAGTACTTC. Translation gives CSASTSDETQYF.

The V gene is TRBV12-3 or TRBV12-4, the J gene TRBJ1-1, with 10 bases matching TRBD1. The CDR3 contains 13 residues. V trimming: 6 bases; J trimming: 11 bases; junction bases outside the gene matches: 9. Written as DNA, the CDR3 is TGTGCCAGCAGCCGACAGGGGGCAATTGTGGCTTTCTTT. The encoded protein is CASSRQGAIVAFF.

The chain links TRBV5-5 to TRBJ1-3; D unclear. This CDR3 has 13 amino acids. Germline-derived CDR1 and CDR2 are SGHKS and YYEKEE (reference sequence). The V and J ends lost 3 bases and 3 bases respectively, with 7 bases between them. The CDR3 sequence: CASSYGLGNTIYF. The CDR3 DNA is TGTGCCAGCAGCTATGGACTTGGAAACACCATATATTTT.

Many counts were recorded for this clonotype. The V gene is TRBV2, the J gene TRBJ2-2; possible D gene TRBD2, 6 bases. This CDR3 region has 14 residues. Germline assignment: CDR1 SNHLY and CDR2 FYNNEI. V shed 8 bases and J shed 3 bases, with 13 bases lying between them. This chain's CDR3 is CASCRDWDTGELFF. CDR3 DNA sequence: TGTGCCAGCTGCAGGGACTGGGACACCGGGGAGCTGTTTTTT. The full variable domain, in which reference TRBV2 and TRBJ2-2 provide the parts outside the CDR3, is EPEVTQTPSHQVTQMGQEVILRCVPISNHLYFYWYRQILGQKVEFLVSFYNNEISEKSEIFDDQFSVERPDGSNFTLKIRSTKLEDSAMYFCASCRDWDTGELFFGEGSRLTVL.

This clonotype was seen more than once but under ten times. The rearrangement uses TRBV7-3 and TRBJ2-5; 11 bases are shared with TRBD2. The V gene's germline CDR1 is SGHTA and CDR2 FQGTGA. V was pared by 3 bases and J by 6 bases, with 3 bases of the junction left unmatched. This CDR3 region has 14 residues. CDR3 loop: CASSFSGGGQTQYF. CDR3 coding DNA: TGTGCCAGCAGCTTTAGCGGGGGGGGCCAGACCCAGTACTTC. The whole variable domain, remainder taken from reference TRBV7-3 and TRBJ2-5, is GAGVSQTPSNKVTEKGKYVELRCDPISGHTALYWYRQSLGQGPEFLIYFQGTGAADDSGLPNDRFFAVRPEGSVSTLKIQRTERGDSAVYLCASSFSGGGQTQYFGPGTRLLVL.